What follows describes a single T cell receptor beta chain. The antigen is unknown. This entry belongs to a study of blood T cells in healthy people across ages. Together with a sample-barcoded 5' primer, a J-beta primer mix was included in a second PCR lasting roughly 6 to 12 cycles. Every individual sample yielded 3 million or more paired-end reads (each containing CDR3). In TCRdb, the 5' RACE reads were re-called with MiXCR into one record per CDR3 protein. The data contain roughly 1,500,000 distinct CDR3 sequences, around 39% of them singletons. General study findings and limits: Getting older went along with TCR beta diversity per million T cells dropping roughly linearly.

The CDR3 length is 15 residues. V was pared by 3 bases and J by 3 bases, with 10 bases of the junction left unmatched. Germline-derived CDR1 and CDR2 are DFQATT and SNEGSKA (reference sequence). Sequencing input: blood. The receptor's source is a woman between 18 and 29 years old in good health. This chain connects TRBV20-1 to TRBJ1-2, with 7 bases identical to TRBD1. DNA for the CDR3: TGCAGTGCTAGTCGACTGAGACAGGGCGACTATGGCTACACCTTC. This codes for CSASRLRQGDYGYTF.